Listed below are T cell receptor beta chains from one sample, sequenced in a study of CD8+CD57+ T cells in acquired aplastic anemia. TCRdb passed the reads through MiXCR, listing each CDR3 protein once. This sample has 160,000 or so distinct CDR3 sequences, with around 48% found just once. Material for sequencing was sorted CD4+, CD8+, or CD8+CD57+ T cells (not recorded which) from PBMCs. Every receptor here comes from a human donor with aplastic anemia. Both conserved end residues are part of each CDR3. A D gene is named only where the DNA matches it firmly.

v_call,d_call,cdr3_aa
TRBV7-2,.,CASSPPGPEQYF
TRBV12-3/TRBV12-4,TRBD1,CASNPGTGITHEQFF
TRBV10-3,TRBD2,CAISPGTSGSEQYF
TRBV5-4,.,CASSPGHSYEQYF
TRBV30,.,CAWSPGGEGYNSPLHF
TRBV14,TRBD2,CASSLGLAGGPGTYNEQFF
TRBV30,TRBD2,CAWSAGTSGGF
TRBV7-2,TRBD2,CASSLTREGRVTGELFF
TRBV10-3,TRBD2,CAISELASGVSTDTQYF
TRBV10-3,.,CAIRGDGGVGTGELFF
TRBV20-1,.,CSAGPRGARSYEQYF
TRBV12-3/TRBV12-4,.,CASGTGSTNEKLFF
TRBV5-1,TRBD2,CASSVLAGAKETQYF
TRBV30,TRBD1,CAWSFSGTGSYGYTF
TRBV29-1,.,CSVVGVEETQYF
TRBV10-3,.,CAISERLHEQFF
TRBV19,.,CASSTLGLATDTQYF
TRBV12-3/TRBV12-4,TRBD1,CASSLRGQGTEAFF
TRBV3-1,.,CASSRSSYEQYF
TRBV5-1,.,CASSLGADEQYF
TRBV28,TRBD1,CASWSQGAYGYTF
TRBV24-1,.,CATSDRGERPYEQYF
TRBV25-1,.,CAGSEYQEKRDEQFF
TRBV10-3,.,CAISESQETQYF
TRBV7-2,.,CASSLAPEDLRGNEQFF
TRBV10-3,TRBD2,CAISESRGLAGRSYEQYF